The 32 T cell receptor beta chains presented below share a single source sample, sequenced in a study of long-term antiretroviral therapy in people with HIV. Researchers ran immunoSEQ v3.0 at survey level. Some clones are missing from TCRdb's copy, which holds only in-frame ones; the method was immunoSEQ multiplex PCR. The table records tens of thousands of clones, around 79% of them present only once. The input for sequencing was unsorted PBMCs, taken 1.9 years after starting antiretroviral therapy. The receptors stem from a young man with HIV.

J is TRBJ1-4 and V is TRBV6-1; D uncertain. V gave up 7 bases and J gave up 3 bases, with 9 bases separating them. Germline V lookup: CDR1 MNHNS, CDR2 SASEGT. This CDR3 contains 13 residues. The CDR3 sequence: CASKRVANEKLFF. CDR3 nucleotide sequence: TGTGCCAGCAAGAGGGTAGCTAATGAAAAACTGTTTTTT.

V is TRBV18 and J is TRBJ1-2; possible D gene TRBD1, 5 bases. Trimming pared 5 bases from V and 7 bases from J, leaving 17 bases between. Germline V CDR1 and CDR2: KGHSH, LQKENI. The CDR3 covers 14 residues. This CDR3 reads CASSAAPQGRGYTF. The DNA of the CDR3 is TGTGCCAGCTCAGCGGCTCCCCAGGGTCGTGGCTACACCTTC.

The table lists this clone with a few counts. The genes are TRBV10-3 and TRBJ1-5, with D possibly being TRBD1 (5 bases). Germline V gene data show CDR1 as ENHRY and CDR2 as SYGVKD. The CDR3 covers 13 residues. Trimming shortened V by 2 bases and J by 6 bases, and 8 bases separated the two germline ends. For the CDR3, the DNA is TGTGCCATCAGTGAGGAAAGGGGTCAGCCCCAGCATTTT. This sequence encodes CAISEERGQPQHF.

The chain recombines TRBV11-2 with TRBJ2-5; D may match TRBD1 or TRBD2 (6 bases each). V was clipped by 6 bases and J by 5 bases, with 16 bases between them. CDR1 and CDR2 from the germline V gene are SGHAT and FQNNGV. This CDR3 has 14 amino acids. The CDR3 here is CASRIGGGGETQYF. CDR3 in DNA: TGTGCCAGCAGGATAGGGGGAGGAGGGGAGACCCAGTACTTC.

This chain uses TRBV19 with TRBJ2-3, with 7 positions matching TRBD2. The CDR3 spans 14 residues. The ends lost 7 bases at V and 3 bases at J; junction bases unmatched: 7. Germline V gene sequence: CDR1 LNHDA, CDR2 SQIVND (reference sequence). CDR3 loop: CASIGRDGTDTQYF. For the CDR3, the DNA is TGTGCCAGTATAGGGAGGGACGGGACAGATACGCAGTATTTT.

The chain uses TRBV5-4 and TRBJ2-1; 7 nucleotides agree with TRBD2. The J segment lost 5 bases and the V segment lost 4 bases, leaving 3 bases of the junction unmatched. The germline CDR1 and CDR2 sequences are SGHNT and YYREEE (reference sequence). CDR3 length: 13 residues. CDR3 coding DNA: TGTGCCAGCAGCAGGGGAGGGGACAATGAGCAGTTCTTC. Protein sequence: CASSRGGDNEQFF. Looking up the rest from reference TRBV5-4 and TRBJ2-1 gives the full variable domain: ETGVTQSPTHLIKTRGQQVTLRCSSQSGHNTVSWYQQALGQGPQFIFQYYREEENGRGNFPPRFSGLQFPNYSSELNVNALELDDSALYLCASSRGGDNEQFFGPGTRLTVL.

The chain uses TRBV28 and TRBJ1-1; D unresolved. V lost 2 bases and J 3 bases, leaving 10 bases between the germline ends. This CDR3 comprises 14 residues. Germline-derived CDR1 and CDR2 are MDHEN and SYDVKM. The CDR3 DNA reads as TGTGCCAGCAGTTTAATCGGGCAGCACACTGAAGCTTTCTTT. Translation gives CASSLIGQHTEAFF.

This clone was seen more than once but under ten times. The chain links TRBV28 to TRBJ1-1; no reliable D call. Looked up from germline, CDR1 is MDHEN and CDR2 is SYDVKM. V was pared by 5 bases and J by 1 base, with 8 bases between. The CDR3 is 13 residues long. CDR3: CASSLWWNTEAFF. Here the CDR3 DNA reads TGTGCCAGCAGTCTCTGGTGGAACACTGAAGCTTTCTTT.

The chain couples TRBV7-9 to TRBJ2-7; TRBD1 might be the D (8 bases). Germline V CDR1 and CDR2: SEHNR, FQNEAQ (reference sequence). The CDR3 length is 14 residues. V shed 5 bases and J shed 7 bases, with 18 bases lying between them. The CDR3 protein is CASSPPGQGGEQYV. The CDR3 DNA reads as TGTGCCAGCAGCCCCCCCGGACAGGGAGGGGAGCAGTACGTC.

V and J are TRBV7-3 and TRBJ1-1; D remains ambiguous. Deletions cut 5 bases from V and 2 bases from J, with 9 bases between. The CDR3 length is 13 residues. From germline, CDR1 is SGHTA and CDR2 FQGTGA. The CDR3 DNA sequence: TGTGCCAGCAGCCAGTACAGTAACACTGAAGCTTTCTTT. Its translation is CASSQYSNTEAFF.

The chain carries TRBV7-8 and TRBJ1-5, with a weak D call TRBD1 (5 bases). The CDR3 is made up of 14 amino acids. Trimming took 1 base from V and 5 from J, leaving 9 bases between them. The germline V gene encodes CDR1 SGHVS and CDR2 FQNEAQ. CDR3 DNA: TGTGCCAGCAGCTTAGGCATGGGGGATCAGCCCCAGCATTTT. Translated, it gives CASSLGMGDQPQHF. Filled out from reference TRBV7-8 and TRBJ1-5, the complete variable domain reads GAGVSQSPRYKVAKRGQDVALRCDPISGHVSLFWYQQALGQGPEFLTYFQNEAQLDKSGLPSDRFFAERPEGSVSTLKIQRTQQEDSAVYLCASSLGMGDQPQHFGDGTRLSIL.

J is TRBJ2-1 and V is TRBV10-1; 8 nucleotides align to TRBD2. The trim removed 7 bases at V and 7 bases at J, leaving 6 bases unmatched. Germline V gene lookup returns CDR1 WNHNN and CDR2 SYGVQD (reference sequence). The CDR3 sequence is 13 residues long. CDR3 bases: TGCGCCAGCAAGGCGGGAGGTGGGAATGAGCAGTTCTTC. It codes for CASKAGGGNEQFF.

The chain links TRBV20-1 to TRBJ2-2; D is ambiguous. V gave up 6 bases and J gave up 1 base, with 3 bases separating them. The CDR3 contains 11 residues. CDR1 is DFQATT, CDR2 SNEGSKA, per germline (reference sequence). The CDR3 reads CSALNTGELFF. CDR3 DNA sequence: TGCAGTGCCCTGAACACCGGGGAGCTGTTTTTT.

This chain links TRBV21-1 with TRBJ1-5. TRBV21-1 constitutes a pseudogene. The CDR3 extends over 16 amino acids. The CDR3 loop is CASSKNGKRRDQPQHF. The CDR3 bases are TGTGCCAGCAGCAAAAATGGGAAGCGGAGGGATCAGCCCCAGCATTTT.

The V call is TRBV5-4, the J call TRBJ2-5; tentatively, D is TRBD2 (7 bases). The germline V gene encodes CDR1 SGHNT and CDR2 YYREEE (reference sequence). The CDR3 contains 15 residues. Trimming took off 4 bases at V and 4 bases at J, with 17 bases between the two ends. CDR3 nucleotide sequence: TGTGCCAGCAGCGGCCTGGGGGAGGGGGTAGAGACCCAGTACTTC. Translating gives CASSGLGEGVETQYF.

This chain joins TRBV5-6 and TRBJ1-2; no reliable D call. V was shortened by 1 base and J by 6 bases, with 7 bases between the two germline ends. Germline loops: CDR1 SGHDT, CDR2 YYEEEE. This CDR3 contains 12 residues. The CDR3 DNA reads as TGTGCCAGCAGCTTGCGGGCTGATGGCTACACCTTC. It is translated as CASSLRADGYTF.

The chain joins TRBV7-9 to TRBJ1-1; D gene ambiguous. This CDR3 contains 15 residues. CDR1 and CDR2 (germline): SEHNR, FQNEAQ (reference sequence). The V and J ends lost 5 bases and 6 bases respectively, with 19 bases between them. The CDR3 region is CASSPEGFGLSEAFF. The CDR3 nucleotides read TGTGCCAGCAGCCCCGAGGGTTTCGGTCTCTCTGAAGCTTTCTTT.

The gene calls are TRBV6-1 and TRBJ1-5; 8 bases match TRBD1. Per germline, CDR1 MNHNS and CDR2 SASEGT. Trimming removed 4 bases from V and 0 bases from J; junction bases left unmatched: 8. The CDR3 length is 17 residues. The chain's CDR3 is CASSAGRGPLSNQPQHF. CDR3 nucleotide sequence: TGTGCCAGCAGTGCCGGCAGGGGGCCCCTTAGCAATCAGCCCCAGCATTTT.

The J gene is TRBJ1-3, the V gene TRBV7-8; D is possibly TRBD1 (6 bases). Germline CDR1 and CDR2: SGHVS and FQNEAQ. V was pared by 5 bases and J by 0 bases, with 17 bases between. This CDR3 comprises 17 residues. In nucleotides, the CDR3 is TGTGCCAGCAGCCAACTACAGGGTTCGGCCTCTGGAAACACCATATATTTT. It is translated as CASSQLQGSASGNTIYF.

This chain connects TRBV28 to TRBJ2-3; 8 nucleotides line up with TRBD2. After removal of 4 bases from V and 4 bases from J, the junction contained 10 bases not matched to a gene. The CDR3 sequence is 16 residues long. Germline-derived CDR1 and CDR2 are MDHEN and SYDVKM. The CDR3 sequence: CASSSPPGGIPDTQYF. The CDR3 region has the DNA TGTGCCAGCAGTTCCCCCCCGGGGGGGATACCAGATACGCAGTATTTT.

The chain joins TRBV9 to TRBJ1-2, with 9 positions matching TRBD1. V lost 3 bases and J lost 4; bases outside the gene matches: 7. This CDR3 region has 15 residues. In germline, CDR1 is SGDLS, CDR2 YYNGEE. CDR3 nucleotide sequence: TGTGCCAGCAGCGGCGGACAGGGGAAGCTCTATGGCTACACCTTC. Protein sequence: CASSGGQGKLYGYTF.

This clone has just a few counts. The rearrangement joins TRBV14 to TRBJ2-7; D is uncertain. Germline assignment: CDR1 SGHDN and CDR2 FVKESK. V was cut by 6 bases and J by 1 base, with 4 bases left in between. This CDR3 is built from 11 residues. The CDR3 DNA is TGTGCCAGCAGTCATTCCTACGAGCAGTACTTC. Amino acids: CASSHSYEQYF.

The V call is TRBV28, the J call TRBJ2-2, with TRBD1 matching over 9 bases. CDR1 is MDHEN, CDR2 SYDVKM, per germline. Trimming took 7 bases from V and 4 from J; bases not matched to a gene: 10. The CDR3 runs 16 residues. CDR3 residues: CASKSGVTGGTGELFF. CDR3 DNA: TGTGCCAGCAAATCTGGGGTGACAGGGGGCACCGGGGAGCTGTTTTTT. Based on the CDR3 plus reference TRBV28 and TRBJ2-2, the full variable domain is DVKVTQSSRYLVKRTGEKVFLECVQDMDHENMFWYRQDPGLGLRLIYFSYDVKMKEKGDIPEGYSVSREKKERFSLILESASTNQTSMYLCASKSGVTGGTGELFFGEGSRLTVL.

This clone was detected a few times. The genes are TRBV7-9 and TRBJ2-2; no firm D call. The V end lost 1 base, the J end lost 7 bases, and 4 bases lay between the germline ends. Per the germline V gene, CDR1 is SEHNR and CDR2 is FQNEAQ (reference sequence). The CDR3 runs 12 residues. The CDR3: CASSLVIGELFF. The DNA for the CDR3 is TGTGCCAGCAGCTTAGTTATCGGGGAGCTGTTTTTT.

This clone was seen a handful of times. J is TRBJ2-6 and V is TRBV9; the D gene could be TRBD1 or TRBD2 (5 bases each). Per the germline V gene, CDR1 is SGDLS and CDR2 is YYNGEE. There are 17 residues in the CDR3. V lost 0 bases to trimming and J lost 0 bases, with 10 bases between them. The CDR3 sequence is CASSVAPGSSGANVLTF. The CDR3 nucleotides read TGTGCCAGCAGCGTAGCCCCAGGGAGCTCTGGGGCCAACGTCCTGACTTTC. Supplemented by reference TRBV9 and TRBJ2-6, the full variable domain reads DSGVTQTPKHLITATGQRVTLRCSPRSGDLSVYWYQQSLDQGLQFLIQYYNGEERAKGNILERFSAQQFPDLHSELNLSSLELGDSALYFCASSVAPGSSGANVLTFGAGSRLTVL.

This clone was recorded once. One end of the junction is discordant with germline, which a read error may explain. The V and J genes are TRBV7-9 and TRBJ1-1; D call uncertain. CDR1 and CDR2 from the germline V gene are SEHNR and FQNEAQ (reference sequence). The CDR3 length is 12 residues. The CDR3, as DNA: TGTGCCAGCAGCTTGGAGCAGGTGGTGGAGGTCTTT. This sequence encodes CASSLEQVVEVF.

The chain combines TRBV2 with TRBJ1-1; tentatively, D is TRBD1 (5 bases). There are 13 residues in the CDR3. Germline CDR1 reads SNHLY; CDR2 reads FYNNEI. Trimming shortened V by 6 bases and J by 5 bases, and 13 bases separated the two germline ends. The CDR3 DNA sequence: TGTGCCAGCAGACTTAGTCGGGGGACTGAAGCTTTCTTT. Its translation: CASRLSRGTEAFF.

This clone was observed a single time. The chain combines TRBV4-1 with TRBJ2-1; weak D call: TRBD2 (5 bases). Trimming pared 5 bases from V and 0 bases from J, leaving 14 bases between. Germline loops: CDR1 MGHRA, CDR2 YSYEKL. The CDR3 loop spans 16 amino acids. CDR3 sequence reads: CASSTPPGSSYNEQFF. In nucleotides, the CDR3 is TGCGCCAGCAGCACCCCCCCGGGGAGCTCCTACAATGAGCAGTTCTTC.

The chain carries TRBV25-1 and TRBJ2-7; 8 bases align to TRBD2. This CDR3 has 15 amino acids. Trimming at V came to 3 bases and at J to 4 bases, leaving 8 bases not matched to a gene. Germline V lookup: CDR1 MGHDK, CDR2 SYGVNS. The CDR3 region is CASSDTERGSYEQYF. In nucleotides, the CDR3 is TGTGCCAGCAGTGATACGGAGCGGGGGTCTTACGAGCAGTACTTC.

This chain joins TRBV5-5 and TRBJ2-2; weak D call: TRBD1 (5 bases). The germline V gene encodes CDR1 SGHKS and CDR2 YYEKEE (reference sequence). The CDR3 runs to 16 residues. The V and J ends lost 0 bases and 5 bases respectively, with 14 bases between them. Here the CDR3 reads CASSLGQGVRTGELFF. The CDR3 region has the DNA TGTGCCAGCAGCTTGGGGCAGGGTGTTAGGACCGGGGAGCTGTTTTTT.

The rearrangement uses TRBV7-9 and TRBJ2-1; TRBD2 matches at 8 bases. CDR1 is SEHNR and CDR2 is FQNEAQ in the germline V gene (reference sequence). The length of the CDR3 is 16 residues. V gave up 4 bases and J gave up 6 bases; unmatched junction bases: 11. The CDR3 is CASSSTGGVQFNEQFF. CDR3 bases: TGTGCCAGCAGCTCCACCGGGGGGGTCCAGTTCAATGAGCAGTTCTTC. The complete variable domain, with remaining parts taken from reference TRBV7-9 and TRBJ2-1, reads DTGVSQNPRHKITKRGQNVTFRCDPISEHNRLYWYRQTLGQGPEFLTYFQNEAQLEKSRLLSDRFSAERPKGSFSTLEIQRTEQGDSAMYLCASSSTGGVQFNEQFFGPGTRLTVL.

This chain connects TRBV6-1 to TRBJ1-5, with no clear D. V dropped 2 bases and J dropped 0 bases, with 5 bases sitting between them. CDR3 length: 14 amino acids. The germline CDR1 and CDR2 sequences are MNHNS and SASEGT. CDR3 sequence reads: CASSEQDSNQPQHF. DNA of the CDR3: TGTGCCAGCAGTGAACAAGATAGCAATCAGCCCCAGCATTTT.